This entry lists 31 T cell receptor beta chains sequenced from one sample in a study of beta chain features in type 1 diabetes. Reverse transcription of all isolated RNA meant that expressed TCRB transcripts were sequenced. Method: immunoSEQ multiplex PCR; TCRdb's copy keeps in-frame clones and lacks some. Of 35,000 to 50,000 clones in the sample, around 50% were seen once. Sequenced material: stem cell memory CD4+ T cells from blood. Every receptor here comes from a woman in her 30s in good health.

V usage is TRBV2 and J usage is TRBJ2-1, with 12 nucleotides matching TRBD2. Looked up from germline, CDR1 is SNHLY and CDR2 is FYNNEI. V shed 6 bases, J shed 0 bases, and the junction held 0 bases outside the gene matches. The CDR3 totals 15 residues. The CDR3 sequence: CASRGLAGSYNEQFF. The CDR3 bases are TGTGCCAGCAGGGGACTAGCGGGCTCCTACAATGAGCAGTTCTTC.

This clone was counted a few times. CDR3 DNA: TGTGCCATCAGTGAGTCGCCGGGGACTAGCGGGAGCTTAAGGTCTGAGCAGTTCTTC. It encodes CAISESPGTSGSLRSEQFF. V is TRBV10-3 and J is TRBJ2-1; TRBD2 matches 14 bases. The germline V gene encodes CDR1 ENHRY and CDR2 SYGVKD. The CDR3 covers 19 residues. The V segment lost 0 bases and the J segment 9 bases; nucleotides outside the gene matches: 13.

This clone was counted a single time. This chain joins TRBV2 and TRBJ2-4; the D is unclear. Germline CDR1 SNHLY, CDR2 FYNNEI. The ends were cut back, 3 bases at V and 0 bases at J, with 9 bases in the middle. There are 15 residues in the CDR3. The CDR3 loop reads CASSDAPRAKNIQYF. As DNA, the CDR3 is TGTGCCAGCAGTGATGCCCCGCGAGCCAAAAACATTCAGTACTTC.

This clone showed up just a few times. The chain uses TRBV27 and TRBJ2-1, with a possible D match to TRBD2 (6 bases). Germline V CDR1 and CDR2: MNHEY, SMNVEV (reference sequence). Trimming pared 11 bases from V and 3 bases from J, leaving 17 bases between. CDR3 size: 14 residues. The CDR3 sequence: CACHGTHNYNEQFF. The CDR3 bases are TGTGCCTGCCATGGGACTCACAACTACAATGAGCAGTTCTTC.

This sequence joins TRBV14 and TRBJ2-1; D call uncertain. Germline V lookup: CDR1 SGHDN, CDR2 FVKESK. Trimming removed 4 bases at V and 10 bases at J, with 14 bases between. This CDR3 has 13 amino acids. This CDR3 reads CASSPTRQGEQFF. CDR3 DNA: TGTGCCAGCAGCCCGACGAGACAAGGAGAGCAGTTCTTC. Looking up the rest from reference TRBV14 and TRBJ2-1 gives the full variable domain: EAGVTQFPSHSVIEKGQTVTLRCDPISGHDNLYWYRRVMGKEIKFLLHFVKESKQDESGMPNNRFLAERTGGTYSTLKVQPAELEDSGVYFCASSPTRQGEQFFGPGTRLTVL.

The rearrangement joins TRBV7-9 to TRBJ2-5, with TRBD2 matching 8 bases. Germline CDR1 is SEHNR and CDR2 is FQNEAQ (reference sequence). V lost 5 bases and J lost 3; bases outside the gene matches: 8. CDR3 length: 15 amino acids. The CDR3 DNA is TGTGCCAGCAGCCTTAGCGGGGCGATAAAAGAGACCCAGTACTTC. Translation gives CASSLSGAIKETQYF.

This clone has a single count. The chain carries TRBV7-6 and TRBJ2-7, with TRBD1 matching over 11 bases. The germline V gene encodes CDR1 SGHVS and CDR2 FNYEAQ. Unmatched junction bases numbered 3, after V lost 3 bases and J lost 2 bases. The CDR3 contains 15 residues. In DNA form, the CDR3 reads TGTGCCAGCAGCTTGGGGACAGGGGGTACCTACGAGCAGTACTTC. This sequence encodes CASSLGTGGTYEQYF.

This clone was seen a few times. The V and J genes are TRBV5-1 and TRBJ1-5; 9 nucleotides match TRBD1. The V gene end was trimmed by 4 bases and the J gene end by 4 bases; junction bases not matched to a gene: 3. The germline V gene encodes CDR1 SGHRS and CDR2 YFSETQ. This CDR3 is built from 14 residues. In nucleotides, the CDR3 is TGCGCCAGCAGCCTCGGGACAGGGAATCAGCCCCAGCATTTT. This translates into CASSLGTGNQPQHF.

This chain connects TRBV10-3 to TRBJ2-2; TRBD1 aligns across 9 bases. The CDR3 totals 17 residues. Trimming cost V 6 bases and J 1 base; bases outside gene matches: 9. Germline loops: CDR1 ENHRY, CDR2 SYGVKD. The CDR3 nucleotides are TGTGCCATCAGAGCAAACCCGGGACAGGGGAACACCGGGGAGCTGTTTTTT. This encodes CAIRANPGQGNTGELFF.

This rearrangement joins TRBV10-3 to TRBJ1-4; a possible D gene is TRBD1 (6 bases). V dropped 0 bases and J dropped 4 bases, with 12 bases sitting between them. The CDR3 spans 16 residues. The germline V gene encodes CDR1 ENHRY and CDR2 SYGVKD. CDR3 nucleotide sequence: TGTGCCATCAGTGAGTCGACGAGGGGGGGTAATGAAAAACTGTTTTTT. Amino acid sequence: CAISESTRGGNEKLFF.

This clone turned up a few times. The chain recombines TRBV5-1 with TRBJ2-7; 10 nucleotides align to TRBD2. J gave up 6 bases and V 5 bases, and 5 bases lay outside the gene matches. Germline V gene data show CDR1 as SGHRS and CDR2 as YFSETQ. The CDR3 contains 13 residues. CDR3 sequence (DNA): TGCGCCAGCAGTCGGACTAGCGGATCCGAGCAGTACTTC. Residues: CASSRTSGSEQYF.

This clone was detected only a few times. The V gene is TRBV18, the J gene TRBJ1-5, with a tentative D call TRBD1 (5 bases). Trimming pared 6 bases from V and 2 bases from J, leaving 14 bases between. The CDR3 is 15 amino acids. The germline V gene has CDR1 KGHSH and CDR2 LQKENI. CDR3 nucleotide sequence: TGTGCCAGCTCCCTCGGGGGTCAGGGCAATCAGCCCCAGCATTTT. Translating gives CASSLGGQGNQPQHF.

The rearrangement links TRBV28 to TRBJ1-2, with 10 bases fitting TRBD1. The germline V gene encodes CDR1 MDHEN and CDR2 SYDVKM. J lost 3 bases, V lost 8 bases, and 6 bases had no gene match. The CDR3 has 14 residues. The CDR3 loop is CASGIGQGDYGYTF. The CDR3 DNA is TGTGCCAGCGGTATTGGACAGGGGGACTATGGCTACACCTTC.

The genes are TRBV15 and TRBJ2-7, with 13 bases matching TRBD2. J gave up 5 bases and V 5 bases, and 12 bases lay outside the gene matches. The CDR3 is 17 amino acids. The V gene's germline CDR1 is LNHNV and CDR2 YYDKDF (reference sequence). The CDR3 region has the DNA TGTGCCACCAGCCGCAAGTACAAACTAGCGGGAGGGGACGAGCAGTACTTC. Protein sequence: CATSRKYKLAGGDEQYF.

This clone turned up a few times. The rearrangement uses TRBV27 and TRBJ2-3; D is uncertain. CDR3 length equals 13 residues. Trimming stripped 4 bases from V and 4 bases from J, with 9 bases between. Looked up from germline, CDR1 is MNHEY and CDR2 is SMNVEV (reference sequence). The CDR3 loop reads CASSYILADTQYF. CDR3 sequence (DNA): TGTGCCAGCAGTTATATCCTCGCAGATACGCAGTATTTT.

The CDR3 nucleotides are TGCGCCAGCAGCCAACTAGCGGAAGAGACCCAGTACTTC. Translating it yields CASSQLAEETQYF. V usage is TRBV5-1 and J usage is TRBJ2-5; 8 bases map to TRBD2. The J segment lost 3 bases and the V segment lost 4 bases, leaving 2 bases of the junction unmatched. The CDR3 runs 13 residues. Looked up from germline, CDR1 is SGHRS and CDR2 is YFSETQ.

This clone was seen only a few times. This rearrangement joins TRBV7-9 to TRBJ2-1, with D perhaps TRBD2 (6 bases). Trimming took 3 bases from V and 7 from J, leaving 13 bases between them. The CDR3 totals 14 residues. Germline assignment: CDR1 SEHNR and CDR2 FQNEAQ (reference sequence). CDR3 in DNA: TGTGCCAGCAGCTTCGCGGGGCTGGTGAATGAGCAGTTCTTC. It translates to CASSFAGLVNEQFF.

The rearrangement links TRBV6-5 to TRBJ2-1, with TRBD2 as a possible D gene (5 bases). Germline V lookup: CDR1 MNHEY, CDR2 SVGAGI. V lost 4 bases to trimming and J lost 3 bases, with 13 bases between them. CDR3 length: 15 residues. In nucleotides, the CDR3 is TGTGCCAGCAGTTCTGCCGGGATTCGCTACAATGAGCAGTTCTTC. This translates into CASSSAGIRYNEQFF.

The CDR3 region is CASSSRVGRESLSGANVLTF. The DNA of the CDR3 is TGTGCCAGCAGCTCGCGAGTGGGGCGGGAGTCCCTATCTGGGGCCAACGTCCTGACTTTC. The chain employs TRBV7-3 and TRBJ2-6, with 7 nucleotides matching TRBD2. The V and J ends lost 4 bases and 1 base, in that order; junction bases with no gene match: 16. Germline V gives CDR1 SGHTA, CDR2 FQGTGA. CDR3 size: 20 residues.

This clone has more than one count but fewer than ten. The chain uses TRBV7-9 and TRBJ2-3; perhaps TRBD1 as D (5 bases). V dropped 5 bases and J dropped 4 bases, with 13 bases sitting between them. Germline loops: CDR1 SEHNR, CDR2 FQNEAQ (reference sequence). The CDR3 has 14 residues. CDR3 region: CASSPVQGADTQYF. DNA for the CDR3: TGTGCCAGCAGCCCTGTCCAGGGCGCAGATACGCAGTATTTT.

This clone came up once. The chain has TRBV5-4 and TRBJ2-3; 8 nucleotides align to TRBD2. This CDR3 has 18 amino acids. In germline, CDR1 is SGHNT, CDR2 YYREEE (reference sequence). Germline trimming cut 5 bases from V and 4 bases from J; bases unmatched to any gene: 18. The CDR3 loop reads CASSHWGNGRASADTQYF. CDR3 in DNA: TGTGCCAGCAGTCATTGGGGGAACGGGAGGGCCTCCGCAGATACGCAGTATTTT.

The chain links TRBV29-1 to TRBJ2-5; the D is unclear. V shed 0 bases and J shed 5 bases, with 13 bases lying between them. Germline V gives CDR1 SQVTM, CDR2 ANQGSEA. This CDR3 has 14 amino acids. CDR3 coding DNA: TGCAGCGTTGAAGAAATAGTTAGTACGGAGACCCAGTACTTC. Translation gives CSVEEIVSTETQYF.

The CDR3 region has the DNA TGTGCCAGCAGCTTAGCCGGGACTAGCTTTAACACCGGGGAGCTGTTTTTT. It translates to CASSLAGTSFNTGELFF. The chain combines TRBV7-2 with TRBJ2-2; TRBD2 aligns across 9 bases. CDR3 length: 17 residues. Per the germline V gene, CDR1 is SGHTA and CDR2 is FQGNSA. The V and J ends lost 0 bases and 2 bases, in that order; junction bases with no gene match: 4.

This clone was found a few times. CDR3 in amino acids: CASSSHRGTANTGELFF. The CDR3, as DNA: TGTGCCAGCAGTTCACACCGAGGGACAGCGAACACCGGGGAGCTGTTTTTT. The chain uses TRBV28 and TRBJ2-2; TRBD1 matches 7 bases. Germline V CDR1 and CDR2: MDHEN, SYDVKM. V lost 4 bases, J lost 0 bases, and 8 bases stayed unmatched. The CDR3 covers 17 residues.

The chain has TRBV4-1 and TRBJ2-2, with TRBD1 as a possible D gene (5 bases). The CDR3 has 17 amino acids. Germline CDR1 reads MGHRA; CDR2 reads YSYEKL. V shed 1 base and J shed 3 bases, with 15 bases lying between them. The CDR3 DNA is TGCGCCAGCAGCCAAGGGGGCCAAGCGTTTTACACCGGGGAGCTGTTTTTT. Its translation is CASSQGGQAFYTGELFF.

The chain employs TRBV5-6 and TRBJ2-5; D perhaps matches TRBD1 (6 bases). Germline V gene sequence: CDR1 SGHDT, CDR2 YYEEEE. Between the trimmed V and J ends, which lost 5 bases and 9 bases, there was a span of 11 bases. This CDR3 is built from 11 residues. The CDR3, as DNA: TGTGCCAGCAGTTCCGGACAGCCCCAGTACTTC. Translation gives CASSSGQPQYF. The entire variable domain, with the rest obtained from reference TRBV5-6 and TRBJ2-5, is as follows: DAGVTQSPTHLIKTRGQQVTLRCSPKSGHDTVSWYQQALGQGPQFIFQYYEEEERQRGNFPDRFSGHQFPNYSSELNVNALLLGDSALYLCASSSGQPQYFGPGTRLLVL.

This clone was recorded a few times. J is TRBJ2-1 and V is TRBV19, with D possibly TRBD2 on 5 matching bases. The ends were cut back, 7 bases at V and 3 bases at J, with 13 bases in the middle. The CDR3 runs to 14 residues. The germline V gene encodes CDR1 LNHDA and CDR2 SQIVND (reference sequence). CDR3 in amino acids: CASMKGGSYNEQFF. The CDR3 DNA sequence: TGTGCCAGTATGAAAGGAGGAAGCTACAATGAGCAGTTCTTC.

The rearrangement uses TRBV21-1 and TRBJ2-5; the D call of TRBD2 is as the table states it, not checked on the DNA. TRBV21-1 is termed a pseudogene. The CDR3 contains 14 residues. CDR3 nucleotide sequence: TGTGCCAGCAGCAATAGCGGGAGGGCGGAGACCCAGTACTTC. Its translation is CASSNSGRAETQYF.

This clone was seen more than once but under ten times. The chain couples TRBV2 to TRBJ2-1; no reliable D call. CDR1 is SNHLY and CDR2 is FYNNEI in the germline V gene. V was pared by 2 bases and J by 9 bases, with 14 bases between. The CDR3 loop spans 14 amino acids. The CDR3 here is CASSESHTGGEQFF. In DNA, the CDR3 is TGTGCCAGCAGTGAAAGCCATACGGGTGGTGAGCAGTTCTTC.

The chain joins TRBV28 to TRBJ1-2; the D is unclear. The V end was cut by 5 bases, the J end by 4 bases, with 5 bases between. This CDR3 spans 11 amino acids. Germline CDR1 is MDHEN and CDR2 is SYDVKM. The CDR3 DNA sequence: TGTGCCAGCAGTGAGGGCTATGGCTACACCTTC. Protein sequence: CASSEGYGYTF.

The V gene is TRBV7-2, the J gene TRBJ1-4, with a tentative D call TRBD1 (5 bases). CDR1 is SGHTA, CDR2 FQGNSA, per germline. Trimming took 5 bases from V and 10 from J, leaving 23 bases between them. The CDR3 is made up of 16 amino acids. The CDR3 nucleotides are TGTGCCAGCAGCCCCGATGGGCCAGGGAAGGGCGCAAAACTGTTTTTT. It translates to CASSPDGPGKGAKLFF. Combining the CDR3 with reference TRBV7-2 and TRBJ1-4 gives the whole variable domain GAGVSQSPSNKVTEKGKDVELRCDPISGHTALYWYRQSLGQGLEFLIYFQGNSAPDKSGLPSDRFSAERTGGSVSTLTIQRTQQEDSAVYLCASSPDGPGKGAKLFFGSGTQLSVL.